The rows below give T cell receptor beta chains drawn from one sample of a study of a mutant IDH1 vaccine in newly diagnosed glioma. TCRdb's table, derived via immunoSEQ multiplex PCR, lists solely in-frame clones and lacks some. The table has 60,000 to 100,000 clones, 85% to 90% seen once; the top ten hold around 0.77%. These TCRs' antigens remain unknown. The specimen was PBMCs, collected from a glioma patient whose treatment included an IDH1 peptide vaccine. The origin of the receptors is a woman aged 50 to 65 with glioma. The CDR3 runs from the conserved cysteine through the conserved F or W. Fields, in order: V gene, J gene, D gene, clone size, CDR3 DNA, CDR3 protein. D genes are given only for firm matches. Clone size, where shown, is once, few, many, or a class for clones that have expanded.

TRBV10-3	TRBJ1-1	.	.	TGTGCCATCAACGAGGGTAAGAACACTGAAGCTTTCTTT	CAINEGKNTEAFF
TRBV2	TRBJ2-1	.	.	TGTGCCAGCAATTCCAACACGTACAATGAGCAGTTCTTC	CASNSNTYNEQFF
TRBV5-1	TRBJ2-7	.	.	TGCGCCAGCAGCTCCCTAGGACGGACCTACGAGCAGTACTTC	CASSSLGRTYEQYF
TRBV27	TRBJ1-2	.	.	TGTGCCAGCACTCAAACGGGCAGGGCGAGGTACTATGGCTACACCTTC	CASTQTGRARYYGYTF
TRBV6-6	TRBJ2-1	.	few	TGTGCCAGCTCCCGAGACGGCCCCTACAATGAGCAGTTCTTC	CASSRDGPYNEQFF
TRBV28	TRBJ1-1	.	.	TGTGCCAGCACCAGGGTGCGGAGGGGGGCTGAAGCTTTCTTT	CASTRVRRGAEAFF
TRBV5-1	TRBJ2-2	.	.	TGCGCCAGCTGGGCAGGGGCCTTGAACACCGGGGAGCTGTTTTTT	CASWAGALNTGELFF
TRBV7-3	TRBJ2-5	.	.	TGTGCCAGCAGCTTAGGGAACCTGGAGACCCAGTACTTC	CASSLGNLETQYF
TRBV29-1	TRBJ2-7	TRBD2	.	TGCAGCGTGAGGGTAGCGGGAGGCTACGAGCAGTACTTC	CSVRVAGGYEQYF
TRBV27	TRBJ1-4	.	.	TGTGCCAGCAGACTCCAGGGGCAAAATGAAAAACTGTTTTTT	CASRLQGQNEKLFF
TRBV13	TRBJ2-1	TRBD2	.	TGTGCCAGCAGCAAGGGTACTAGCGGGAGTTTCAATGAGCAGTTCTTC	CASSKGTSGSFNEQFF
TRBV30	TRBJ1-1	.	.	TGTGCCTGGAATAGGCGGTTGAACACTGAAGCTTTCTTT	CAWNRRLNTEAFF
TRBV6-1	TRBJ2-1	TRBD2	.	TGTGCCAGCAGTGAAGCTCGACTAGCGAGCGAGTTCTTC	CASSEARLASEFF
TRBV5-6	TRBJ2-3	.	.	TGTGCCAGCAGCTTGGGGCCGTCGGATGTAGATACGCAGTATTTT	CASSLGPSDVDTQYF
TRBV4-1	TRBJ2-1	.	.	TGCGCCAGCAGCCCCCCTACCCACAATGAGCAGTTCTTC	CASSPPTHNEQFF
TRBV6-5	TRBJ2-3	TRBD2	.	TGTGCCAGCAGTTACCGACTAGCGGGAGTGACAGATACGCAGTATTTT	CASSYRLAGVTDTQYF
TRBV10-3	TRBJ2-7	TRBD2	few	TGTGCCATCGGGGGACTAGCGGGATCTCAAAGCTCCTACGAGCAGTACTTC	CAIGGLAGSQSSYEQYF
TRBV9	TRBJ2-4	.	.	TGTGCCAGCAGCTCAAACGACGCCAGGGCCAAAAACATTCAGTACTTC	CASSSNDARAKNIQYF
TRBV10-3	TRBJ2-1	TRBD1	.	TGTGCCATCAGTGCACAGGGGGCGTTGGGGGAGCAGTTCTTC	CAISAQGALGEQFF
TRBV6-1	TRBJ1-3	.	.	TGTGCCAGCAGGGGCGGGCTTGGAAACACCATATATTTT	CASRGGLGNTIYF
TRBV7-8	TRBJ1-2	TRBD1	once	TGTGCCAGCAGCTTGAGGGACAGGGGCAGTTCCTTCTATGGCTACACCTTC	CASSLRDRGSSFYGYTF
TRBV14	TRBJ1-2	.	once	TGTGCCAGCAGCCAAGCACCGGCGGGGGTCGGCTACACCTTC	CASSQAPAGVGYTF
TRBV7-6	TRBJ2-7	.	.	TGTGCCAGCAGCCCCACAACACCGGGGTCCGAGCAGTACTTC	CASSPTTPGSEQYF
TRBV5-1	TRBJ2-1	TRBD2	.	TGCGCCAGCAGCTTCAGACTAGCGACGGGAATTTACAATGAGCAGTTCTTC	CASSFRLATGIYNEQFF
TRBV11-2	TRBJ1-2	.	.	TGTGCCAGCAGCGAGAATGGCTACACCTTC	CASSENGYTF
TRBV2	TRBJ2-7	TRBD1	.	TGTGCCAGCAAGAGGCCCGGGACAGACTCCTACGAGCAGTACTTC	CASKRPGTDSYEQYF
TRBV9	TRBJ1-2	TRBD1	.	TGTGCCAGCGGCAGGGGGCACCTAAACTATGGCTACACCTTC	CASGRGHLNYGYTF
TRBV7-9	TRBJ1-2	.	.	TGTGCCAGCAGCTGGAGTCTCGGGGGCAACTATGGCTACACCTTC	CASSWSLGGNYGYTF
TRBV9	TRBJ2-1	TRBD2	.	TGTGCCAGCAGCGTAGACGGGAGGGACAATGAGCAGTTCTTC	CASSVDGRDNEQFF
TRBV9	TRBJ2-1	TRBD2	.	TGTGCCAGCAGCGTAGAGCCGGGACTAAACAATGAGCAGTTCTTC	CASSVEPGLNNEQFF
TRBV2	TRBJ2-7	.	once	TGTGCCAGCAGTGAAGATGGGTACGAGCAGTACTTC	CASSEDGYEQYF
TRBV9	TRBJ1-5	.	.	TGTGCCAGCAGCGGGGGCGGCGATCAGCCCCAGCATTTT	CASSGGGDQPQHF
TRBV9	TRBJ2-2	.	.	TGTGCCAGCAGCCCCCAAGCCCATCGGAACACCGGGGAGCTGTTTTTT	CASSPQAHRNTGELFF
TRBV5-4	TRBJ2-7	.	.	TGTGCCAGCAGCTTGAGTTTTCAGGAATACGAGCAGTACTTC	CASSLSFQEYEQYF
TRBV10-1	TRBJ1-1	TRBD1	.	TGCGCCACCAGTGGACTTTCGCTTTTCGCGGGACAGGGGTCTCTGGGAGCTTTCTTT	CATSGLSLFAGQGSLGAFF
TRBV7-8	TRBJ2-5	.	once	TGTGCCAGCAGCTTACGGTCTAGTCCACAAGAGACCCAGTACTTC	CASSLRSSPQETQYF
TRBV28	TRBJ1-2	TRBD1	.	TGTGCCAGCAGTTTCCCGTATTTTACAGGGGGCGTTGGCTACACCTTC	CASSFPYFTGGVGYTF
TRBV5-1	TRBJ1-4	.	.	TGCGCCAGCAGCTTGGCTGGGGACCCCCATGAAAAACTGTTTTTT	CASSLAGDPHEKLFF
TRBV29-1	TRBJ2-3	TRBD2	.	TGCAGCGTTGAAGCTGCTGGGACTAGCGGGCTAAGCCGTCTTAGCACAGATACGCAGTATTTT	CSVEAAGTSGLSRLSTDTQYF
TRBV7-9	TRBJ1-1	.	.	TGTGCCAGCAGCCCTACAATGAACACTGAAGCTTTCTTT	CASSPTMNTEAFF
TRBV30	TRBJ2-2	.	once	TGTGCCCTGGACCGGGTTGGCACCGGGGAGCTGTTTTTT	CALDRVGTGELFF
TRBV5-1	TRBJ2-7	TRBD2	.	TGCGCCAGCAGCGGGGGGGTAGGCGGCAGCTCCTACGAGCAGTACTTC	CASSGGVGGSSYEQYF
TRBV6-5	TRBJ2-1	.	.	TGTGCCAGCAGTCCGAGGCCTGGACGCGCCAATGAGCAGTTCTTC	CASSPRPGRANEQFF
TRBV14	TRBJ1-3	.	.	TGTGCCAGCAGGTACCACTCTGGAAACACCATATATTTT	CASRYHSGNTIYF
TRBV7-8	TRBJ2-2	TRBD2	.	TGTGCCAGCAGCTTAGGGGGACTAGCGGACGGGGAGCTGTTTTTT	CASSLGGLADGELFF
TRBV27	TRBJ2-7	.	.	TGTGCCAGCAGTGCCGGGAGGGGGCTCTACGAGCAGTACTTC	CASSAGRGLYEQYF
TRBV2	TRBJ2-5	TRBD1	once	TGTGCCAGCACGGACAGGCCCCTGGGGGAGCAGTACTTC	CASTDRPLGEQYF
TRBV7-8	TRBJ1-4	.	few	TGTGCCAGCAGCCCTCATAGGACTAATGAAAAACTGTTTTTT	CASSPHRTNEKLFF
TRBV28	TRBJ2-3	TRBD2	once	TGTGCCAGCAGTTCCTTACTAGCGGGTCGCACAGATACGCAGTATTTT	CASSSLLAGRTDTQYF
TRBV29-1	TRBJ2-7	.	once	TGCAGCGTTGCGGCTAGCTCCTACGAGCAGTACTTC	CSVAASSYEQYF
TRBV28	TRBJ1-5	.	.	TGTGCCACCAACTCAGGTAGCAATCAGCCCCAGCATTTT	CATNSGSNQPQHF
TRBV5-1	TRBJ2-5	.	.	TGCGCCAGCAGCTTGGAGGGAGAGACCCAGTACTTC	CASSLEGETQYF
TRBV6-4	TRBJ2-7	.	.	TGTGCCAGCAGTGACCCTGGACCTTGCCACGAGCAGTACTTC	CASSDPGPCHEQYF
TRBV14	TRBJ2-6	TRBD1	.	TGTGCCAGCAGCCAAGTGGGGACAGCCGCCGCCAGCGTCCTGACTTTC	CASSQVGTAAASVLTF
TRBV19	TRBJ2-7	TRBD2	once	TGTGCCAGTAGCTTGAGCGGGGTGGACTACGAGCAGTACTTC	CASSLSGVDYEQYF